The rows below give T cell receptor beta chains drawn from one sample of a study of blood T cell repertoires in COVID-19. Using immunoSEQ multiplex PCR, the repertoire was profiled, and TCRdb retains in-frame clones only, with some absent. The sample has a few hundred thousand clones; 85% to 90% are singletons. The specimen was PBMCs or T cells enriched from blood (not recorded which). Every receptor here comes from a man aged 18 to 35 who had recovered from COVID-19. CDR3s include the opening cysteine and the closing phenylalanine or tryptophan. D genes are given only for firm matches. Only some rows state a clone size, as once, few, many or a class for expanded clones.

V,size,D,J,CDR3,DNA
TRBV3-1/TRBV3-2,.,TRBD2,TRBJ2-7,CASSRGLAGETSYEQYF,TGTGCCAGCAGCCGGGGACTAGCGGGAGAGACCTCCTACGAGCAGTACTTC
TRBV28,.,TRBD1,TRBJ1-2,CASSLGTGRGGYTF,TGTGCCAGCAGTTTAGGGACAGGGCGAGGCGGCTACACCTTC
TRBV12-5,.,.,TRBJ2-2,CASGLEPGGELFF,TGTGCTAGTGGTTTGGAACCGGGCGGGGAGCTGTTTTTT
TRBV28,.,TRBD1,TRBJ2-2,CASRPDGQGETGELFF,TGTGCCAGCAGACCGGACGGACAGGGAGAAACCGGGGAGCTGTTTTTT
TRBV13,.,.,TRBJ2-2,CASSRMNLRENTGELFF,TGTGCCAGCAGCCGAATGAACCTCCGGGAGAACACCGGGGAGCTGTTTTTT
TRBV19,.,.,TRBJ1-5,CASSIDHRRQHF,TGTGCCAGTAGTATAGATCATCGGAGACAGCATTTT
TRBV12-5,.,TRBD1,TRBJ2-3,CASGTGLGTGGTDTQYF,TGTGCTAGTGGTACGGGACTCGGGACAGGGGGCACAGATACGCAGTATTTT
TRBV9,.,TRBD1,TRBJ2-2,CASSPGQGPGTGELFF,TGTGCCAGCAGCCCTGGACAGGGGCCGGGTACCGGGGAGCTGTTTTTT
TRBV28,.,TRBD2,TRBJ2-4,CASATSGSAKNIQYF,TGTGCCAGCGCTACTAGCGGGAGTGCCAAAAACATTCAGTACTTC
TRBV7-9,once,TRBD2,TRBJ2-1,CASSPQGWGLAENEQFF,TGTGCCAGCAGCCCCCAAGGGTGGGGACTAGCTGAGAATGAGCAGTTCTTC
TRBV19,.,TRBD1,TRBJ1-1,CASSPRGQGWTEAFF,TGTGCCAGTAGTCCCCGTGGACAGGGTTGGACTGAAGCTTTCTTT
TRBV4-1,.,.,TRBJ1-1,CASRQVVVNTEAFF,TGCGCCAGCCGACAGGTAGTTGTGAACACTGAAGCTTTCTTT
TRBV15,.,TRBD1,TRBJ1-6,CATSLLTGRNSPLHF,TGTGCCACCAGCCTTTTGACAGGGCGAAATTCACCCCTCCACTTT
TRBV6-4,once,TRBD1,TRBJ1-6,CASSEAGTGDFDPSPLHF,TGTGCCAGCAGTGAAGCCGGGACAGGGGATTTTGATCCTTCACCCCTCCACTTT
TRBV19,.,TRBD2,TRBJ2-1,CASSIIWAGGVHEQFF,TGTGCCAGTAGTATAATATGGGCGGGAGGGGTCCATGAGCAGTTCTTC
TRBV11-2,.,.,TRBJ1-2,CASRRIRRISGYTF,TGTGCCAGCAGACGAATTCGCAGGATAAGTGGCTACACCTTC
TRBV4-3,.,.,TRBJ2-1,CASSQEPAVTYNEQFF,TGCGCCAGCAGCCAAGAACCAGCGGTCACCTACAATGAGCAGTTCTTC
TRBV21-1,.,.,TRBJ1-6,CASSSGQGPYNSPLHF,TGTGCCAGCAGCAGCGGACAGGGGCCCTATAATTCACCCCTCCACTTT
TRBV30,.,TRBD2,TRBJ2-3,CAWSVLGLALKDTQYF,TGTGCCTGGAGTGTACTAGGACTAGCATTAAAAGATACGCAGTATTTT
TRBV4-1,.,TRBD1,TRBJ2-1,CASSQDGTGAYYNEQFF,TGCGCCAGCAGCCAAGACGGGACAGGGGCCTATTACAATGAGCAGTTCTTC
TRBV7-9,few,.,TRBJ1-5,CASSLGQDQPQHF,TGTGCCAGCAGCTTAGGGCAAGATCAGCCCCAGCATTTT
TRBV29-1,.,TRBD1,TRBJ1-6,CSVEDRAGGGSPLHF,TGCAGCGTTGAAGATCGGGCAGGGGGAGGATCACCCCTCCACTTT
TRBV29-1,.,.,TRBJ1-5,CSVEDQRIYSNQPQHF,TGCAGCGTTGAAGATCAGAGGATTTATAGCAATCAGCCCCAGCATTTT
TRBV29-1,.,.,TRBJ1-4,CSVESPRASEKLFF,TGCAGCGTTGAGAGTCCAAGGGCTAGCGAAAAACTGTTTTTT
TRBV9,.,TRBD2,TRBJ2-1,CASSGGTSGRVSYNEQFF,TGTGCCAGCAGCGGAGGGACTAGCGGGAGGGTATCCTACAATGAGCAGTTCTTC
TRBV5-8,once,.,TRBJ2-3,CASSLGVRSGADTQYF,TGTGCCAGCAGCTTAGGGGTGAGGTCGGGGGCAGATACGCAGTATTTT
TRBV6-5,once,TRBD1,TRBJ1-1,CASRQGSEEAFF,TGTGCCAGCAGACAGGGGAGTGAGGAAGCTTTCTTT
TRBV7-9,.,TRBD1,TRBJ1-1,CASSLAGQGRTEAFF,TGTGCCAGCAGCTTAGCCGGACAGGGTCGGACTGAAGCTTTCTTT